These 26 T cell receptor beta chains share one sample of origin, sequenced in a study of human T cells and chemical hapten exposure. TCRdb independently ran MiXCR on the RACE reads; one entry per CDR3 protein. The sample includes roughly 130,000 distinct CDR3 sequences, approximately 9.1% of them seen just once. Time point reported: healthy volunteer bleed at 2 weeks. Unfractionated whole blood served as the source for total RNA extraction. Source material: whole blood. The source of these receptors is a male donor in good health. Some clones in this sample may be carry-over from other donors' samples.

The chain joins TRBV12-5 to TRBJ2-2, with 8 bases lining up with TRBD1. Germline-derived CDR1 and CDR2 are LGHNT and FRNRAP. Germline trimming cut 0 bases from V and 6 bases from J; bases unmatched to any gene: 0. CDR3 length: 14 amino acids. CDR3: CASGLVQGAGELFF. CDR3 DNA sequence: TGTGCTAGTGGTTTGGTACAGGGGGCCGGGGAGCTGTTTTTT.

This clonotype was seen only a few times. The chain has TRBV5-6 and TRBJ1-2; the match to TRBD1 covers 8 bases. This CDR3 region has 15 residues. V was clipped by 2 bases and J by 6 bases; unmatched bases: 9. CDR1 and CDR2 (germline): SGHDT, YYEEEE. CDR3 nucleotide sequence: TGTGCCAGCAGCTTTGCCGACAGGGGAAGTAATGGCTACACCTTC. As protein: CASSFADRGSNGYTF.

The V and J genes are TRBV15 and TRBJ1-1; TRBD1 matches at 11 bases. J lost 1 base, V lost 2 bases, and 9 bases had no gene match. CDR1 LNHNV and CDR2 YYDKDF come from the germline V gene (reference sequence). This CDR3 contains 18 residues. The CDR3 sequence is CATSRLRTGGFSNTEAFF. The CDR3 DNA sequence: TGTGCCACCAGCAGATTGCGGACAGGGGGCTTCTCGAACACTGAAGCTTTCTTT.

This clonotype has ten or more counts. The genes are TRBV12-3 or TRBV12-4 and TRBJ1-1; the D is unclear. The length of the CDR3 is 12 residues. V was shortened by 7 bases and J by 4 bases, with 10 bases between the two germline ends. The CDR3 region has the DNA TGTGCCAGCAAGGAGGTCGGCACTGAAGCTTTCTTT. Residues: CASKEVGTEAFF.

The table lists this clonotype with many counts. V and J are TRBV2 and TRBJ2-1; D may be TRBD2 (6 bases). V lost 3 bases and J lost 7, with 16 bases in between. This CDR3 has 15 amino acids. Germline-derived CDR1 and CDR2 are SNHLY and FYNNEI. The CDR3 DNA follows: TGTGCCAGCAGTGAGTCGGGGGTTAAGGAGAATGAGCAGTTCTTC. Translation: CASSESGVKENEQFF.

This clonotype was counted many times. For the CDR3, the DNA is TGTGCCAGCAGTTACTCGAAGGGCGCGGGACAGGGGTCCACTGAAGCTTTCTTT. Translation gives CASSYSKGAGQGSTEAFF. V is TRBV6-5 and J is TRBJ1-1, with 10 bases that match TRBD1. Germline loops: CDR1 MNHEY, CDR2 SVGAGI. The V and J ends lost 0 bases and 4 bases, in that order; junction bases with no gene match: 11. The CDR3 length is 18 residues.

The CDR3 reads CASRRGARQPQHF. The CDR3 nucleotides are TGTGCCAGCAGACGGGGGGCGCGTCAGCCCCAGCATTTT. The J gene is TRBJ1-5, the V gene TRBV27, with D maybe TRBD1 (6 bases). The V end lost 6 bases, the J end lost 6 bases, and 12 bases lay between the germline ends. The CDR3 is 13 amino acids. Germline-derived CDR1 and CDR2 are MNHEY and SMNVEV (reference sequence).

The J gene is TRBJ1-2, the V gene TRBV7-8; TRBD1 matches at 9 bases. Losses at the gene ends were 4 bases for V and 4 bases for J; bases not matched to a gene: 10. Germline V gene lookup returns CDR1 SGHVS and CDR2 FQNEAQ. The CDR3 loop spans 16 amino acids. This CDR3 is CASSSQAGQGTYGYTF. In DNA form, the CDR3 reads TGTGCCAGCAGCTCCCAGGCGGGACAGGGAACCTATGGCTACACCTTC.

This chain's CDR3 is CASSNPRAEQYF. In nucleotides, the CDR3 is TGTGCCAGTAGTAACCCCCGGGCGGAGCAGTACTTC. The chain joins TRBV19 to TRBJ2-7, with D uncertain. The V gene's germline CDR1 is LNHDA and CDR2 SQIVND (reference sequence). Trimming stripped 4 bases from V and 7 bases from J, with 11 bases between. This CDR3 spans 12 amino acids.

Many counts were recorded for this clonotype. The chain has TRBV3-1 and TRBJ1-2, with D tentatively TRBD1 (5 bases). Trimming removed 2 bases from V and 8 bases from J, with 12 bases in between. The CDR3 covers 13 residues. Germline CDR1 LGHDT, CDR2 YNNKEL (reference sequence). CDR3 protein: CASSQRQGTGYTF. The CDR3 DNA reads TGTGCCAGCAGCCAACGGCAGGGCACGGGCTACACCTTC.

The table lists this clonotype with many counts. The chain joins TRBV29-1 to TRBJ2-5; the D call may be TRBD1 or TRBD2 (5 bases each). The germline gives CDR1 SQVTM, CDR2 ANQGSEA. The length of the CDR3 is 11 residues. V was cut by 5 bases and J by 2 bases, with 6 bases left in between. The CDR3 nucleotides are TGCAGCGTTTGGGGGCAAGAGACCCAGTACTTC. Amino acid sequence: CSVWGQETQYF.

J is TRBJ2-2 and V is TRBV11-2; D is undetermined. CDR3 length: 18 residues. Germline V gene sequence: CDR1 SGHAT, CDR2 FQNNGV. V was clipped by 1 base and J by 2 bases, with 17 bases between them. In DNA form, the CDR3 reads TGTGCCAGCAGCTTAGCTTTCCTTTTTACAGCCAACACCGGGGAGCTGTTTTTT. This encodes CASSLAFLFTANTGELFF.

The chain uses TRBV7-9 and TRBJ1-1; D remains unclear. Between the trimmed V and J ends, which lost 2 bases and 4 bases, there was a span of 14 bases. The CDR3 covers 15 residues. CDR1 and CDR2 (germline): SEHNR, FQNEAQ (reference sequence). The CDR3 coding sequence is TGTGCCAGCAGCTTATCGGGTTCGGCGTCCACTGAAGCTTTCTTT. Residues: CASSLSGSASTEAFF.

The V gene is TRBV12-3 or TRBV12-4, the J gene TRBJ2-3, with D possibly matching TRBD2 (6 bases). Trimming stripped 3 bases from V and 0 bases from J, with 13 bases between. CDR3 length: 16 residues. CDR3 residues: CASSFGLARSTDTQYF. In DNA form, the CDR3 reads TGTGCCAGCAGTTTCGGGCTAGCGAGAAGCACAGATACGCAGTATTTT.

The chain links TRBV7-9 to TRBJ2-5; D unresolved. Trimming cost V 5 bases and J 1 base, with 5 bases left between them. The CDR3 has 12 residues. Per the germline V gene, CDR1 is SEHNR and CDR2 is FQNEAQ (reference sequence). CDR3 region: CASSEFQETQYF. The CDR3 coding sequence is TGTGCCAGCAGCGAGTTCCAAGAGACCCAGTACTTC. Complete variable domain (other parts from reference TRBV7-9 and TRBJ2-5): DTGVSQNPRHKITKRGQNVTFRCDPISEHNRLYWYRQTLGQGPEFLTYFQNEAQLEKSRLLSDRFSAERPKGSFSTLEIQRTEQGDSAMYLCASSEFQETQYFGPGTRLLVL.

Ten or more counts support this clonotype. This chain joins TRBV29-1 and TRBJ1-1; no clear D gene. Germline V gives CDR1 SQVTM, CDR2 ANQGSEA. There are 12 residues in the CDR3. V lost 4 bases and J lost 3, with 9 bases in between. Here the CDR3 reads CSVARQDTEAFF. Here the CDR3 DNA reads TGCAGCGTTGCGCGGCAGGACACTGAAGCTTTCTTT.

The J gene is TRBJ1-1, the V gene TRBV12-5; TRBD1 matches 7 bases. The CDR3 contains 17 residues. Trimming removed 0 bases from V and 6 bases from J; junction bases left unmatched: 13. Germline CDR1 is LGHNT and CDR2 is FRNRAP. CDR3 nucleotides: TGTGCTAGTGGTTTGGTACTTACGGTCGAGGGGGCCTCTGAAGCTTTCTTT. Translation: CASGLVLTVEGASEAFF.

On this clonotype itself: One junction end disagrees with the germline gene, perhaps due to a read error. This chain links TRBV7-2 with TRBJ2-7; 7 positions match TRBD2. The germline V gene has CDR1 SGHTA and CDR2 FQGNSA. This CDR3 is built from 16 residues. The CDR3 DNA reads TGTGCCAGCGGCTTACTGACTGGGGGGGGGTCCTACGAGCAGTACTTC. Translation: CASGLLTGGGSYEQYF.

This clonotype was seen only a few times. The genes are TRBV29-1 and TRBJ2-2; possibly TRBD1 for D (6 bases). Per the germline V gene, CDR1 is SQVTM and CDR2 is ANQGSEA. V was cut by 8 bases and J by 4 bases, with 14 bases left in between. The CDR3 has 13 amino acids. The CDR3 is CSYGDTSTGELFF. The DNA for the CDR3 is TGCAGCTACGGGGACACTTCCACCGGGGAGCTGTTTTTT.

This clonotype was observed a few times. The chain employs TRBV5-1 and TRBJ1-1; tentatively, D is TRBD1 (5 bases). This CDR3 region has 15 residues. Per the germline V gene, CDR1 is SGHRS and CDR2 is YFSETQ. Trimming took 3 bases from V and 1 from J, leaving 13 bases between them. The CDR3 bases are TGCGCCAGCAGCTGGACGACAGACTCGAACACTGAAGCTTTCTTT. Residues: CASSWTTDSNTEAFF.

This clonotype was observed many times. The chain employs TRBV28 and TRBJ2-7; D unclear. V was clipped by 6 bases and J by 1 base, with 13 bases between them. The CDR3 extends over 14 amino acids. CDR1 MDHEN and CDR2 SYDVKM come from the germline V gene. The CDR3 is CASRPYSNSYEQYF. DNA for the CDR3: TGTGCCAGCAGGCCCTACTCAAATTCCTACGAGCAGTACTTC.

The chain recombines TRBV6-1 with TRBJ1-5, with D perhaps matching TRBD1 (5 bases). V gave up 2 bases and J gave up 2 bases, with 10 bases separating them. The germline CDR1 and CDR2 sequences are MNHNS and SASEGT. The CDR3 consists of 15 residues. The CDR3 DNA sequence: TGTGCCAGCAGTGAAAGGGGAGGAGGCAATCAGCCCCAGCATTTT. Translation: CASSERGGGNQPQHF.

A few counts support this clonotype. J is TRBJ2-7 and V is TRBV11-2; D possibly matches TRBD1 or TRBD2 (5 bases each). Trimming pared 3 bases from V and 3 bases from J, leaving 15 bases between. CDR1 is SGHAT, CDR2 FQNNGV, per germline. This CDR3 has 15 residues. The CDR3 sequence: CASSLMPGPNYEQYF. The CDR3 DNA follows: TGTGCCAGCAGCTTGATGCCGGGACCCAACTACGAGCAGTACTTC.

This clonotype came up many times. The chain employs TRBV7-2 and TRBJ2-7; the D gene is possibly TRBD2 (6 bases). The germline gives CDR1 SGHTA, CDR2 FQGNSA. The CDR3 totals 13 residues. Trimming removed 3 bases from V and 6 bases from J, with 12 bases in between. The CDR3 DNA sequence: TGTGCCAGCAGCTTTGGAGGGACTGGCGAGCAGTACTTC. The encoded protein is CASSFGGTGEQYF.

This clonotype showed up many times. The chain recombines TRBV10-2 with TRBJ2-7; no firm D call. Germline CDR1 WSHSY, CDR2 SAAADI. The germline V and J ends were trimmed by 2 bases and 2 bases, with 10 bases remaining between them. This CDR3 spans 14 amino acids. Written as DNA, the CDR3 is TGCGCCAGCAGTGAGCCGGCTTCCCCCTACGAGCAGTACTTC. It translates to CASSEPASPYEQYF.

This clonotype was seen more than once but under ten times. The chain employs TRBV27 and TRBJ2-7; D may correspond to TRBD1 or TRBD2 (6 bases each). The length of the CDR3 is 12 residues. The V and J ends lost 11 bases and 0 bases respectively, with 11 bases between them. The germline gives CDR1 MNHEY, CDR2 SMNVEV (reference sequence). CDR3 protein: CAVGGFSYEQYF. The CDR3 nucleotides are TGTGCCGTAGGGGGGTTCTCCTACGAGCAGTACTTC.